The rows below give T cell receptor beta chains drawn from one sample of a study of cytomegalovirus exposure and HLA in healthy donors. Sequenced by immunoSEQ multiplex PCR; TCRdb stores in-frame clones only, minus some. The sample includes under 150,000 clones, more than 85% of them seen just once. Sequencing was performed on PBMCs. The receptors originated from a man aged 18 to 29 in good health and CMV-seropositive. Both conserved end residues are part of each CDR3. A D gene is named only where the DNA matches it firmly. Expanded clones get a size class; other rows say once, few or many, or leave the size out.

TRBD2	TRBV5-6	TRBJ2-5	15	-	CASRAWPSGRETQYF	TGTGCCAGCAGAGCTTGGCCTAGCGGGAGGGAGACCCAGTACTTC
TRBD2	TRBV30	TRBJ2-2	17	-	CAWSGLAGGPNTGELFF	TGTGCCTGGAGTGGACTAGCGGGAGGTCCGAACACCGGGGAGCTGTTTTTT
TRBD1	TRBV5-1	TRBJ2-2	17	-	CASSLRGQGARTGELFF	TGCGCCAGCAGTTTACGAGGACAGGGGGCGCGCACCGGGGAGCTGTTTTTT
-	TRBV7-6	TRBJ2-1	12	-	CASSLYGGEQFF	TGTGCCAGCAGCCTATATGGCGGTGAGCAGTTCTTC
-	TRBV28	TRBJ2-5	15	-	CASSLARNSQETQYF	TGTGCCAGCAGTCTCGCCAGGAATTCCCAAGAGACCCAGTACTTC
TRBD2	TRBV7-9	TRBJ2-7	15	-	CASSLAPSGRDEQYF	TGTGCCAGCAGCTTAGCGCCCAGCGGGAGGGACGAGCAGTACTTC
-	TRBV2	TRBJ1-4	15	-	CASRVGGATNEKLFF	TGTGCCAGCAGGGTCGGAGGGGCCACTAATGAAAAACTGTTTTTT
TRBD2	TRBV6-1	TRBJ2-1	15	-	CASSGRGGAYNEQFF	TGTGCCAGCAGTGGACGCGGGGGGGCCTACAATGAGCAGTTCTTC
TRBD1	TRBV19	TRBJ1-2	15	-	CASSMSDRVMVGYTF	TGTGCCAGTAGTATGTCGGACAGGGTGATGGTCGGCTACACCTTC
-	TRBV9	TRBJ2-7	14	few	CASSVDLVPIQQYF	TGTGCCAGCAGCGTAGACTTGGTCCCGATTCAGCAGTACTTC
-	TRBV4-1	TRBJ2-5	13	-	CASSYYVRETQYF	TGCGCCAGCAGCTACTACGTCCGGGAGACCCAGTACTTC
TRBD1	TRBV6-5	TRBJ1-2	14	-	CASSHEDRVGGYTF	TGTGCCAGCAGTCACGAGGACAGGGTTGGCGGCTACACCTTC
-	TRBV5-1	TRBJ1-1	13	-	CASSWEGDTEAFF	TGCGCCAGCAGCTGGGAAGGGGACACTGAAGCTTTCTTT
-	TRBV30	TRBJ1-6	16	-	CAWSVAPTPTPLTRDF	TGTGCCTGGAGTGTGGCGCCCACACCAACCCCCCTAACGCGGGACTTT
TRBD1	TRBV7-6	TRBJ1-1	14	-	CASSPRGTKMEAFF	TGTGCCAGCAGTCCCAGGGGGACGAAAATGGAAGCTTTCTTT
TRBD1	TRBV2	TRBJ2-7	15	-	CASRLPGQGVYEQYF	TGTGCCAGCAGACTACCGGGACAGGGGGTATACGAGCAGTACTTC
-	TRBV10-3	TRBJ1-5	14	-	CAISESELTQPQHF	TGTGCCATCAGTGAGTCAGAGCTTACTCAGCCCCAGCATTTT
-	TRBV5-1	TRBJ2-4	15	-	CASSLFRAGENIQYF	TGCGCCAGCAGCTTGTTCAGGGCAGGCGAAAACATTCAGTACTTC
-	TRBV5-1	TRBJ2-5	12	-	CASYIMQETQYF	TGCGCCTCCTATATCATGCAAGAGACCCAGTACTTC
TRBD2	TRBV19	TRBJ2-5	14	-	CATGEAGGRETQYF	TGTGCCACCGGAGAGGCGGGGGGTCGGGAGACCCAGTACTTC
-	TRBV6-5	TRBJ2-1	16	-	CASSYSSRGSYNEQFF	TGTGCCAGCAGTTACTCGAGTAGGGGCTCCTACAATGAGCAGTTCTTC
TRBD2	TRBV5-1	TRBJ2-1	15	-	CASSLGGGLSDEQFF	TGCGCCAGCAGCTTAGGCGGGGGGCTTTCGGATGAGCAGTTCTTC
TRBD1	TRBV27	TRBJ1-5	17	-	CASSLRQGWGSNQPQHF	TGTGCCAGCAGTTTACGACAGGGATGGGGCAGCAATCAGCCCCAGCATTTT
TRBD2	TRBV6-1	TRBJ2-2	16	-	CASSEGAAGAGGELFF	TGTGCCAGCAGTGAAGGGGCGGCGGGAGCTGGCGGGGAGCTGTTTTTT
TRBD2	TRBV5-4	TRBJ2-1	15	-	CASSDRDYHYNEQFF	TGTGCCAGCAGCGACCGGGACTACCACTACAATGAGCAGTTCTTC
-	TRBV30	TRBJ2-1	14	-	CAWSADTNYNEQFF	TGTGCCTGGAGTGCCGACACCAATTACAATGAGCAGTTCTTC
TRBD1	TRBV11-2	TRBJ2-2	15	once	CASSPGGPNTGELFF	TGTGCCAGCAGCCCAGGGGGCCCGAACACCGGGGAGCTGTTTTTT
TRBD2	TRBV18	TRBJ2-7	16	once	CASSPTSGSSSYEQYF	TGTGCCAGCTCACCTACTAGCGGGAGTAGCTCCTACGAGCAGTACTTC
-	TRBV5-1	TRBJ2-7	15	-	CASSLGSGAGYEQYF	TGCGCCAGCAGCTTGGGATCGGGAGCAGGGTACGAGCAGTACTTC
TRBD1	TRBV9	TRBJ1-2	14	-	CASSRTGGRGGYTF	TGTGCCAGCAGTCGAACAGGGGGCCGTGGAGGCTACACCTTC
TRBD1	TRBV6-1	TRBJ1-1	15	-	CASSDIRGFNTEAFF	TGTGCCAGCAGTGACATCAGGGGGTTCAACACTGAAGCTTTCTTT
TRBD1	TRBV5-4	TRBJ1-6	15	-	CASSVAGTGVSPLHF	TGTGCCAGCAGCGTAGCCGGGACAGGGGTTTCACCCCTCCACTTT
-	TRBV2	TRBJ1-5	13	-	CASSSQGNQPQHF	TGTGCCAGCAGTTCGCAGGGAAATCAGCCCCAGCATTTT
-	TRBV19	TRBJ1-2	12	-	CASSTGLGGYTF	TGTGCCAGTAGTACAGGGCTGGGTGGCTACACCTTC
-	TRBV19	TRBJ2-1	13	-	CASSMGGYNEQFF	TGTGCCAGTAGTATGGGGGGCTACAATGAGCAGTTCTTC
-	TRBV2	TRBJ1-1	14	-	CASSVGYMNTEAFF	TGTGCCAGCAGTGTTGGTTACATGAACACTGAAGCTTTCTTT
TRBD2	TRBV9	TRBJ2-1	15	-	CASSVQSGRGNEQFF	TGTGCCAGCAGCGTCCAAAGCGGGAGGGGGAATGAGCAGTTCTTC
-	TRBV10-2	TRBJ1-4	14	-	CASSEPRRNEKLFF	TGCGCCAGCAGTGAACCAAGGCGGAATGAAAAACTGTTTTTT
-	TRBV6-4	TRBJ2-7	15	-	CATRQFPTSSYEQYF	TGTGCCACACGCCAATTCCCAACCAGCTCCTACGAGCAGTACTTC
TRBD1	TRBV7-6	TRBJ1-2	11	-	CASSPGTGGAF	TGTGCCAGCAGCCCCGGGACAGGGGGCGCCTTC
-	TRBV6-5	TRBJ2-7	12	once	CASSSTTLEQYF	TGTGCCAGCAGCTCAACTACCCTCGAGCAGTACTTC
-	TRBV5-5	TRBJ2-3	13	-	CASSPQSTDTQYF	TGTGCCAGCAGTCCACAGAGCACAGATACGCAGTATTTT
-	TRBV4-1	TRBJ2-7	18	-	CASSQDPTVAGSSYEQYF	TGCGCCAGCAGCCAAGATCCCACCGTTGCGGGCAGCTCCTACGAGCAGTACTTC
TRBD1	TRBV4-1	TRBJ2-1	16	-	CASSQDGRQGIGEQFF	TGCGCCAGCAGCCAAGACGGGCGACAGGGAATCGGTGAGCAGTTCTTC
TRBD1	TRBV6-1	TRBJ1-1	14	-	CASSENRGLYEAFF	TGTGCCAGCAGTGAAAACAGGGGGCTCTATGAAGCTTTCTTT
TRBD1	TRBV5-1	TRBJ2-7	14	once	CASAPMGTVYEQYF	TGCGCCAGCGCCCCCATGGGGACAGTCTACGAGCAGTACTTC
TRBD2	TRBV12-5	TRBJ2-1	17	-	CASGLVRTSGRYDEQFF	TGTGCTAGTGGTTTGGTTCGGACTAGCGGGAGGTACGATGAGCAGTTCTTC
-	TRBV10-1	TRBJ1-3	18	-	CASREGGAGTPSGNTIYF	TGCGCCAGCAGAGAGGGAGGGGCAGGCACCCCTTCTGGAAACACCATATATTTT
-	TRBV11-3	TRBJ1-1	15	-	CASSLGTGGRTEAFF	TGTGCCAGCAGCTTAGGGACGGGGGGGCGGACTGAAGCTTTCTTT
-	TRBV5-1	TRBJ2-1	15	-	CASSPGQTGYNEQFF	TGCGCCAGCAGCCCCGGACAGACTGGATACAATGAGCAGTTCTTC
-	TRBV11-2	TRBJ2-7	13	-	CASSLESSYEQYF	TGTGCCAGCAGCTTAGAGAGCTCCTACGAGCAGTACTTC
-	TRBV23-1	TRBJ1-5	15	-	CASSQSGEGNQPQHF	TGCGCCAGCAGTCAGTCAGGGGAAGGCAATCAGCCCCAGCATTTT
-	TRBV7-5	TRBJ2-2	21	-	CVRSKLGTSGSSGGFSGELFF	TGTGTCAGAAGCAAGCTTGGGACTAGCGGGAGCTCTGGGGGTTTCTCCGGGGAGCTGTTTTTT
-	TRBV5-3	TRBJ2-1	13	-	CARSRRRGGEQFF	TGTGCCAGAAGCCGGAGGAGGGGAGGTGAGCAGTTCTTC
-	TRBV27	TRBJ1-1	17	-	CASSLLGFRGFSTEAFF	TGTGCCAGCAGTTTATTAGGTTTCCGGGGATTCAGCACTGAAGCTTTCTTT